A selection of T cell receptor beta chains follows, all from one sample in a study of cytomegalovirus exposure and HLA in healthy donors. Sequencing used immunoSEQ multiplex PCR; TCRdb keeps in-frame clones, though not all of them. The sample yields about 98,000 clones, 70% seen once. Specimen: PBMCs. These receptors all stem from a man aged 50 to 60 in good health and CMV-seronegative. Both conserved end residues are part of each CDR3. The order of the fields is V gene, J gene, clone size, D gene, CDR3 protein, CDR3 DNA. A D gene is named only where the DNA matches it firmly. Size is omitted from some rows. Given values are once, few, many or a class for expanded clones.

TRBV28	TRBJ2-3	NA	NA	CASSWAPGDYTDTQYF	TGTGCCAGCAGCTGGGCCCCAGGAGACTACACAGATACGCAGTATTTT
TRBV10-1	TRBJ2-5	NA	TRBD2	CASRTSNQETQYF	TGCGCCAGTCGGACTAGCAACCAAGAGACCCAGTACTTC
TRBV2	TRBJ1-3	NA	NA	CASRISPGTVDSGNTIYF	TGTGCCAGCAGGATAAGTCCCGGGACTGTAGACTCTGGAAACACCATATATTTT
TRBV6-1	TRBJ1-1	NA	NA	CASTPGRANTGAFF	TGTGCCAGCACCCCCGGCAGGGCGAACACTGGAGCTTTCTTT
TRBV5-4	TRBJ2-7	NA	TRBD1	CASSVQGNEDEQYF	TGTGCCAGCAGCGTACAGGGGAATGAAGACGAGCAGTACTTC
TRBV5-1	TRBJ1-2	NA	TRBD1	CASSLDQGARGYTF	TGCGCCAGCAGCTTAGATCAGGGGGCGAGAGGCTACACCTTC
TRBV10-3	TRBJ1-1	few	TRBD1	CAISGDRRGTEAFF	TGTGCCATCAGTGGGGACAGGAGGGGCACTGAAGCTTTCTTT
TRBV18	TRBJ1-3	NA	NA	CASSPSVSQGSGNTIYF	TGTGCCAGCTCACCATCAGTTAGCCAGGGTTCTGGAAACACCATATATTTT
TRBV20-1	TRBJ2-7	NA	NA	CSASNGYEQYF	TGCAGTGCTAGTAACGGCTACGAGCAGTACTTC
TRBV11-1	TRBJ2-7	NA	NA	CASSPGDYEQYF	TGTGCCAGCAGCCCAGGGGACTACGAGCAGTACTTC
TRBV13	TRBJ2-1	few	NA	CASSLGTDYNEQFF	TGTGCCAGCAGCTTAGGGACAGACTACAATGAGCAGTTCTTC
TRBV28	TRBJ1-2	NA	NA	CASSSNRVGYTF	TGTGCCAGCAGTTCTAACAGGGTTGGCTACACCTTC
TRBV11-2	TRBJ1-1	NA	NA	CASSLGHLNTEAFF	TGTGCCAGCAGCTTAGGACACCTGAACACTGAAGCTTTCTTT
TRBV9	TRBJ1-2	NA	TRBD1	CASSVGGQQGYTF	TGTGCCAGCAGCGTAGGGGGACAGCAGGGCTACACCTTC
TRBV28	TRBJ1-2	NA	NA	CASSLYTQGLYGYTF	TGTGCCAGCAGTTTATACACCCAGGGGCTCTATGGCTACACCTTC
TRBV5-1	TRBJ2-1	NA	TRBD2	CASSSPTAGEEQFF	TGCGCCAGCAGCTCCCCAACGGCGGGAGAGGAGCAGTTCTTC
TRBV19	TRBJ1-5	NA	TRBD1	CASSRDRGFNQPQHF	TGTGCCAGTAGTAGGGACAGGGGATTCAATCAGCCCCAGCATTTT
TRBV7-9	TRBJ1-4	once	NA	CASSLGRGGGFGNEKLFF	TGTGCCAGCAGCTTAGGCCGCGGGGGGGGCTTTGGTAATGAAAAACTGTTTTTT
TRBV9	TRBJ2-1	NA	TRBD2	CASSVSGGSYNEQFF	TGTGCCAGCAGCGTATCGGGGGGCTCCTACAATGAGCAGTTCTTC
TRBV9	TRBJ2-5	NA	NA	CASSVAPTRQETQYF	TGTGCCAGCAGCGTAGCGCCGACTAGGCAAGAGACCCAGTACTTC
TRBV11-1	TRBJ2-7	few	TRBD1	CASSLTGQGRSYEQYF	TGTGCCAGCAGCTTAACGGGACAGGGACGCTCCTACGAGCAGTACTTC
TRBV18	TRBJ1-2	NA	TRBD1	CASSPVPGGEGYTF	TGTGCCAGCTCACCAGTTCCAGGGGGAGAAGGCTACACCTTC
TRBV7-6	TRBJ1-5	NA	TRBD1	CASSRGQDNQPQHF	TGTGCCAGCAGCCGAGGACAGGATAACCAGCCCCAGCATTTT
TRBV27	TRBJ2-3	once	TRBD1	CASSFRTGRTDTQYF	TGTGCCAGCAGTTTCAGGACAGGCCGCACAGATACGCAGTATTTT
TRBV7-9	TRBJ1-3	NA	NA	CASSFTGDKGGNTIYF	TGTGCCAGCAGCTTCACCGGGGACAAGGGGGGAAACACCATATATTTT
TRBV28	TRBJ2-3	NA	TRBD2	CASSSPTSGGPSTDTQYF	TGTGCCAGCAGTTCGCCGACTAGCGGGGGACCGAGCACAGATACGCAGTATTTT
TRBV5-4	TRBJ2-1	few	NA	CASSSGGSSYNEQFF	TGTGCCAGCAGCTCTGGAGGGAGCTCCTACAATGAGCAGTTCTTC
TRBV28	TRBJ1-5	NA	NA	CASSYLAENQPQHF	TGTGCCAGCAGTTATCTGGCAGAAAATCAGCCCCAGCATTTT
TRBV18	TRBJ1-1	NA	NA	CASSHRDTEAFF	TGTGCCAGCTCGCACAGGGACACTGAAGCTTTCTTT
TRBV7-9	TRBJ2-3	NA	TRBD2	CASSPSGGGPTDTQYF	TGTGCCAGCAGCCCCTCCGGCGGGGGGCCCACAGATACGCAGTATTTT
TRBV27	TRBJ2-5	NA	NA	CASSLSSPGASVTQYF	TGTGCCAGCAGTTTATCATCTCCCGGGGCTAGCGTGACCCAGTACTTC
TRBV5-4	TRBJ2-7	NA	NA	CASSFSGLSREQYF	TGTGCCAGCAGCTTCTCGGGACTTTCTCGTGAGCAGTACTTC
TRBV4-1	TRBJ2-5	NA	NA	CASSQDGQNQETQYF	TGCGCCAGCAGCCAAGATGGACAAAACCAAGAGACCCAGTACTTC
TRBV5-1	TRBJ2-7	NA	NA	CASSPRRQTYEQYF	TGCGCCAGCAGTCCCCGAAGACAAACCTACGAGCAGTACTTC
TRBV29-1	TRBJ2-5	few	TRBD2	CSVEVDSGIFTQYF	TGCAGCGTTGAAGTAGATAGCGGGATCTTTACCCAGTACTTC
TRBV28	TRBJ1-1	NA	NA	CASSSTGGRTEAFF	TGTGCCAGCAGTTCTACCGGGGGGCGAACTGAAGCTTTCTTT
TRBV28	TRBJ2-6	NA	NA	CASSSTGGAGANVLTF	TGTGCCAGCAGTTCAACAGGGGGGGCTGGGGCCAACGTCCTGACTTTC
TRBV19	TRBJ1-5	NA	NA	CASKRAGEGQPQHF	TGTGCCAGTAAGAGGGCAGGGGAGGGTCAGCCCCAGCATTTT
TRBV5-4	TRBJ1-2	once	TRBD1	CASSRGDRGYGYTF	TGTGCCAGCAGCCGAGGGGACAGGGGATATGGCTACACCTTC
TRBV2	TRBJ1-5	once	NA	CASSGTLNQPQHF	TGTGCCAGCTCAGGGACATTAAATCAGCCCCAGCATTTT
TRBV7-8	TRBJ2-1	NA	NA	CASSWRSDTDNEQFF	TGTGCCAGCAGCTGGCGTTCGGACACGGACAATGAGCAGTTCTTC
TRBV10-3	TRBJ2-6	NA	TRBD2	CAMADRGVNSGANVLTF	TGTGCCATGGCAGATCGGGGGGTGAACTCTGGGGCCAACGTCCTGACTTTC
TRBV4-2	TRBJ2-1	NA	NA	CASSQDKIDAREEQFF	TGTGCCAGCAGCCAAGATAAGATAGATGCGAGGGAAGAGCAGTTCTTC
TRBV7-2	TRBJ2-1	NA	NA	CASSLVLSSGYNEQFF	TGTGCCAGCAGCTTAGTCCTATCCTCCGGGTACAATGAGCAGTTCTTC
TRBV27	TRBJ2-7	NA	TRBD1	CASTGGGGQYF	TGTGCCAGCACAGGGGGCGGTGGGCAGTACTTC
TRBV5-1	TRBJ2-1	NA	NA	CASSSSSYNERFF	TGCGCCAGCAGCTCGAGCTCCTACAATGAGCGGTTCTTC
TRBV7-3	TRBJ2-5	NA	TRBD2	CASSLGPGGETQYF	TGTGCCAGCAGCTTAGGTCCGGGAGGAGAGACCCAGTACTTC
TRBV6-1	TRBJ2-2	NA	TRBD2	CASSEYAGLVTGELFF	TGTGCCAGCAGTGAATACGCGGGACTAGTGACCGGGGAGCTGTTTTTT
TRBV7-9	TRBJ2-2	NA	TRBD2	CSSSPKTTSGYTNTGELFF	TGTTCCAGCAGCCCCAAAACGACTAGCGGATATACGAACACCGGGGAGCTGTTTTTT